What follows is one T cell receptor beta chain and its context. This record belongs to a study of blood T cell repertoires in COVID-19. On the study more broadly: COVID-19 samples from acute and convalescent phases originated in the United States, Italy and Spain. In each case, the material was cDNA or gDNA derived from T cells, B-cell-depleted T cells, or PBMCs.

Profiled with immunoSEQ multiplex PCR; TCRdb holds only in-frame clones, not every one. The table has some 310,000 clones, around 92% seen once. CDR1 is SGHVS and CDR2 is FNYEAQ in the germline V gene. Trimming removed 5 bases from V and 1 base from J; junction bases left unmatched: 4. The CDR3 extends over 15 amino acids. All enrollees were about 18 to 100 years old and from 20 to 30 US areas. Grouping used clinical history reported by participants in a survey and questionnaire. This rearrangement joins TRBV7-6 to TRBJ2-2; the match to TRBD1 covers 7 bases. This TCR was recovered from a woman aged 25 to 45 who had recovered from COVID-19. Sequencing used PBMCs or T cells enriched from blood (not recorded which). CDR3 sequence (DNA): TGTGCCAGCAGCAGGGGGCTACTGAACACCGGGGAGCTGTTTTTT. Translation: CASSRGLLNTGELFF.